One and the same sample provided the 18 T cell receptor beta chains below, sequenced in a study of blood T cell repertoires in COVID-19. Clones were read by immunoSEQ multiplex PCR, and TCRdb kept only the in-frame ones, dropping some. The sample lists around 700,000 clones, just under 90% seen once, with approximately 0.25% in the top ten. The source material was peripheral blood. All receptors derive from a woman under 30 with acute or convalescent COVID-19.

Comment on this clone: Just one base apart from a much larger clone, this may be a read error. The chain recombines TRBV9 with TRBJ1-3; TRBD1 agrees at 7 bases. J was trimmed by 4 bases and V by 4 bases; bases with no gene match: 2. Germline CDR1 is SGDLS and CDR2 is YYNGEE. The CDR3 consists of 13 residues. The CDR3 spells CASSRDRGNTIYF. In DNA form, the CDR3 reads TGTGCCAGCAGCCGGGACAGAGGAAACACCATATATTTT.

Concerning this clone: Other DNA sequences of this sample code for an identical CDR3. The chain joins TRBV3-1 (or the pseudogene TRBV3-2) to TRBJ2-2, with 8 bases identical to TRBD1. The V gene end was trimmed by 4 bases and the J gene end by 6 bases; junction bases not matched to a gene: 7. The CDR3 is 15 amino acids. From germline, CDR1 is LGHDT and CDR2 YNNKEL (reference sequence). In DNA, the CDR3 is TGTGCCAGCAGCCCCTTCATGGACAGGGCCGGGGAGCTGTTTTTT. This encodes CASSPFMDRAGELFF.

The chain is built from TRBV5-1 and TRBJ1-6; 7 nucleotides agree with TRBD1. V gave up 4 bases and J gave up 5 bases; unmatched junction bases: 6. The CDR3 contains 15 residues. Looked up from germline, CDR1 is SGHRS and CDR2 is YFSETQ. CDR3 coding DNA: TGCGCCAGCAGCCCGGGAGACAGGGATAATTCACCCCTCCACTTT. This encodes CASSPGDRDNSPLHF.

This chain joins TRBV6-2 or TRBV6-3 and TRBJ2-7, with D possibly matching TRBD2 (5 bases). CDR3 length equals 14 residues. Germline-derived CDR1 and CDR2 are MNHEY and SVGEGT. Between the trimmed V and J ends, which lost 0 bases and 5 bases, there was a span of 11 bases. CDR3 in DNA: TGTGCCAGCAGTTACTCGGCCGAGGGCGACGAGCAGTACTTC. Amino acid sequence: CASSYSAEGDEQYF.

This clone showed up just a few times. V and J are TRBV6-2 or TRBV6-3 and TRBJ1-1; no clear D gene. The germline V gene has CDR1 MNHEY and CDR2 SVGEGT. This CDR3 is 16 amino acids long. The V end was cut by 2 bases, the J end by 0 bases, with 13 bases between. This CDR3 reads CASSYGLGAMNTEAFF. CDR3 nucleotide sequence: TGTGCCAGCAGTTACGGGCTGGGAGCGATGAACACTGAAGCTTTCTTT.

The chain joins TRBV30 to TRBJ1-1; TRBD1 is a possible D gene (5 bases). Per germline, CDR1 GTSNPN and CDR2 SVGIG (reference sequence). V lost 0 bases to trimming and J lost 0 bases, with 17 bases between them. This CDR3 contains 17 residues. The CDR3 DNA follows: TGTGCCTGGAGTGTAACGGGCAGGGCGGAGATGAACACTGAAGCTTTCTTT. It codes for CAWSVTGRAEMNTEAFF.

The chain couples TRBV10-3 to TRBJ1-2, with a weak D call TRBD1 (5 bases). Between the trimmed V and J ends, which lost 3 bases and 3 bases, there was a span of 8 bases. The germline CDR1 and CDR2 sequences are ENHRY and SYGVKD. The CDR3 has 13 amino acids. CDR3 bases: TGTGCCATCAGTGATGAAGGGGACTATGGCTACACCTTC. This codes for CAISDEGDYGYTF.

The table lists this clone with a few counts. The rearrangement uses TRBV7-9 and TRBJ1-3, with 10 bases that match TRBD1. Germline V lookup: CDR1 SEHNR, CDR2 FQNEAQ (reference sequence). With V trimmed by 5 bases and J by 8 bases, 9 bases remained unmatched. This CDR3 region has 15 residues. DNA for the CDR3: TGTGCCAGCAGCAATGGACAGGGGGAAGGGGACACCATATATTTT. As protein: CASSNGQGEGDTIYF.

DNA for the CDR3: TGTGCCAGCAGCGTGGGACTAGCCTACAATGAGCAGTTCTTC. Translated, it gives CASSVGLAYNEQFF. The V gene is TRBV9, the J gene TRBJ2-1; the match to TRBD2 covers 8 bases. This CDR3 has 14 residues. Germline trimming cut 2 bases from V and 2 bases from J; bases unmatched to any gene: 0. Looked up from germline, CDR1 is SGDLS and CDR2 is YYNGEE.

The V call is TRBV4-3, the J call TRBJ2-7; no reliable D call. Germline V gives CDR1 LGHNA, CDR2 YSLEER. V was shortened by 3 bases and J by 4 bases, with 10 bases between the two germline ends. CDR3 length: 13 residues. The CDR3 DNA reads TGCGCCAGCAGCCAGGAGTTAGAGTACGAGCAGTACTTC. Translating it yields CASSQELEYEQYF.

J is TRBJ2-1 and V is TRBV18, with 7 bases lining up with TRBD2. The CDR3 sequence is 16 residues long. The trim removed 3 bases at V and 4 bases at J, leaving 9 bases unmatched. The germline gives CDR1 KGHSH, CDR2 LQKENI. The CDR3 is CASSPTSVPVYNEQFF. For the CDR3, the DNA is TGTGCCAGCTCACCTACTAGCGTTCCCGTGTACAATGAGCAGTTCTTC. The whole variable domain, remainder taken from reference TRBV18 and TRBJ2-1, is NAGVMQNPRHLVRRRGQEARLRCSPMKGHSHVYWYRQLPEEGLKFMVYLQKENIIDESGMPKERFSAEFPKEGPSILRIQQVVRGDSAAYFCASSPTSVPVYNEQFFGPGTRLTVL.

V and J are TRBV6-1 and TRBJ2-2; 7 bases are a match to TRBD1. This CDR3 spans 17 amino acids. The germline gives CDR1 MNHNS, CDR2 SASEGT. With V trimmed by 2 bases and J by 3 bases, 9 bases remained unmatched. CDR3 amino acids: CASSEPAGTAYTGELFF. CDR3 in DNA: TGTGCCAGCAGTGAACCCGCCGGGACAGCATACACCGGGGAGCTGTTTTTT.

The CDR3 DNA reads TGCAGCGTTGAGGGGTGGCGGGGATCCTCCTACGAGCAGTACTTC. It yields the protein CSVEGWRGSSYEQYF. The rearrangement joins TRBV29-1 to TRBJ2-7, with D maybe TRBD2 (6 bases). This CDR3 has 15 residues. Germline CDR1 is SQVTM and CDR2 is ANQGSEA. The V end lost 3 bases, the J end lost 0 bases, and 15 bases lay between the germline ends.

DNA for the CDR3: TGTGCCAGCAGCGTAGGGGCACTAGCGGGGGTTCACACAGATACGCAGTATTTT. This codes for CASSVGALAGVHTDTQYF. The chain recombines TRBV9 with TRBJ2-3; 11 bases match TRBD2. The CDR3 contains 18 residues. The V gene end was trimmed by 0 bases and the J gene end by 2 bases; junction bases not matched to a gene: 8. The germline CDR1 and CDR2 sequences are SGDLS and YYNGEE.

The V and J genes are TRBV7-8 and TRBJ2-5; D might be TRBD2 (6 bases). The CDR3 loop spans 16 amino acids. The germline V gene encodes CDR1 SGHVS and CDR2 FQNEAQ. The V end lost 3 bases, the J end lost 5 bases, and 19 bases lay between the germline ends. The CDR3 nucleotides are TGTGCCAGCAGCTTTCACCGCGGGGAAAGTTCGGAGACCCAGTACTTC. This sequence encodes CASSFHRGESSETQYF.

This chain links TRBV2 with TRBJ1-2, with 12 bases that match TRBD1. With V trimmed by 6 bases and J by 8 bases, 10 bases remained unmatched. Looked up from germline, CDR1 is SNHLY and CDR2 is FYNNEI. This CDR3 is 15 amino acids long. DNA for the CDR3: TGTGCCAGCAGAGCTACCGGGACAGGGGGCGAAGGCTACACCTTC. The encoded protein is CASRATGTGGEGYTF.

The V gene is TRBV5-1, the J gene TRBJ1-2; the D is unclear. This CDR3 region has 12 residues. In germline, CDR1 is SGHRS, CDR2 YFSETQ. Trimming stripped 5 bases from V and 8 bases from J, with 13 bases between. The CDR3 coding sequence is TGCGCCAGCAGACCCGCGGAGGGCGGCTACACCTTC. The encoded protein is CASRPAEGGYTF.

The V gene is TRBV6-2 or TRBV6-3, the J gene TRBJ1-1; 9 bases fit TRBD1. The CDR3 has 14 amino acids. The germline CDR1 and CDR2 sequences are MNHEY and SVGEGT. V lost 5 bases, J lost 4 bases, and 5 bases stayed unmatched. The CDR3 region is CASSKGQGGTEAFF. The CDR3 DNA reads TGTGCCAGCAGTAAGGGACAGGGTGGCACTGAAGCTTTCTTT.